This T cell receptor (beta chain) was documented in a study of T cell responses to AZD1222 COVID-19 vaccine. The CDR3 contains 15 residues. Trimming took 1 base from V and 1 from J; bases not matched to a gene: 2. CDR1 is SGDLS, CDR2 YYNGEE, per germline. The repertoire was sequenced with immunoSEQ multiplex PCR; TCRdb's copy has only in-frame clones and lacks some. The sample lists roughly 110,000 clones, around 88% seen once, with approximately 6.4% in the top ten. The input for sequencing was peripheral blood, taken 28 days after the second AZD1222 dose. The chain carries TRBV9 and TRBJ2-1, with TRBD2 matching 7 bases. The TCR originated in an adult who received the AZD1222 COVID-19 vaccine. In DNA form, the CDR3 reads TGTGCCAGCAGCGTACGAGCGGGGTCCTACAATGAGCAGTTCTTC. Translated, it gives CASSVRAGSYNEQFF. Looking up the rest from reference TRBV9 and TRBJ2-1 gives the full variable domain: DSGVTQTPKHLITATGQRVTLRCSPRSGDLSVYWYQQSLDQGLQFLIQYYNGEERAKGNILERFSAQQFPDLHSELNLSSLELGDSALYFCASSVRAGSYNEQFFGPGTRLTVL.